This T cell receptor beta chain was sequenced during a study of blood T cell repertoires in COVID-19. Overall study: The study drew acute and convalescent COVID-19 samples from the United States, Italy and Spain. In each case, the material was cDNA or gDNA derived from T cells, B-cell-depleted T cells, or PBMCs.

In the original workflow: By means of reference gene primer amplification, nucleated cell counts were estimated. Measured with immunoSEQ multiplex PCR; TCRdb has only the in-frame clones, and not every one. D and trimming come from the DNA, and the V and J calls and clone size come from that table. The sample holds about 62,000 clones, 80% to 90% seen once. This clone was detected only once. The germline V gene has CDR1 MDHEN and CDR2 SYDVKM. The V end was cut by 7 bases, the J end by 0 bases, with 13 bases between. CDR3 size: 16 residues. Material for sequencing was peripheral blood. This TCR was sampled from an elderly woman with acute or convalescent COVID-19. The genes are TRBV28 and TRBJ2-6; perhaps TRBD2 as D (7 bases). The CDR3, as DNA: TGTGCCAGCACCCTCGGGGGGCTCTCTGGGGCCAACGTCCTGACTTTC. This encodes CASTLGGLSGANVLTF.